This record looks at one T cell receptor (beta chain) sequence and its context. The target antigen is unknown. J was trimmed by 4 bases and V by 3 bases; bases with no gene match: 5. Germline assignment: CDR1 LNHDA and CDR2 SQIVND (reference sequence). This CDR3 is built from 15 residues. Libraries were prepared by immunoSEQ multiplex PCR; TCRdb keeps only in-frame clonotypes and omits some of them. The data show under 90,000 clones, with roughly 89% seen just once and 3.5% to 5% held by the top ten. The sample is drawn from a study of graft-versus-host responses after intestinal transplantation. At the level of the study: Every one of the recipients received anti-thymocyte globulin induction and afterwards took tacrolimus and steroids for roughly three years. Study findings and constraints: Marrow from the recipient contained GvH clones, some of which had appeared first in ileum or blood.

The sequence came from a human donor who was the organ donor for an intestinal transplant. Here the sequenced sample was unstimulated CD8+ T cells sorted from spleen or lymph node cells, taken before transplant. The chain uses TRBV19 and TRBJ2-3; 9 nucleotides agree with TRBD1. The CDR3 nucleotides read TGTGCCAGTAGTATTTCACAGGGGGCAGCAGATACGCAGTATTTT. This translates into CASSISQGAADTQYF.